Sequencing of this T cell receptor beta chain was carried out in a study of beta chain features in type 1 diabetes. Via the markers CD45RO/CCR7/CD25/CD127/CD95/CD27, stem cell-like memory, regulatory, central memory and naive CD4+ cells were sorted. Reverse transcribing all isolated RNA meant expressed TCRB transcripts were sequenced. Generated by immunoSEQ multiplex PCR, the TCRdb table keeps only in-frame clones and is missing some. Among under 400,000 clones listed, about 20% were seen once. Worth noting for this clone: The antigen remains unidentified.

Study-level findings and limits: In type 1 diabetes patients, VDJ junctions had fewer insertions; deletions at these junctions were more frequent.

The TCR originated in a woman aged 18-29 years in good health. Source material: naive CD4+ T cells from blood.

The CDR3 sequence is CASSPPSNYNEQFF. DNA of the CDR3: TGTGCCAGCTCACCCCCATCTAACTATAATGAGCAGTTCTTC. The chain employs TRBV18 and TRBJ2-1; D uncertain. Germline V gives CDR1 KGHSH, CDR2 LQKENI. CDR3 length: 14 residues. The V gene lost 3 bases and the J gene lost 7 bases, with 13 bases spanning the gap.